The source of this TCR beta chain is a study of identical twins. The ends lost 4 bases at V and 2 bases at J; junction bases unmatched: 11. This CDR3 is built from 17 residues. Germline values: CDR1 SGHRS, CDR2 YFSETQ. It was template switching that added a universal primer site, and there were unique molecular identifiers on the cDNA. TCRdb processed the 5' RACE reads anew with MiXCR; each CDR3 protein has one entry. The profile shows some 570,000 distinct CDR3 sequences, 20% to 25% of them singletons. Separately, the same data were catalogued under a study of yellow fever vaccine responses in identical twins.

Sequenced sample: CD4+ T cells sorted from blood. This clonotype originated in a woman in her late teens or twenties in good health. The chain carries TRBV5-1 and TRBJ2-7; 11 bases are shared with TRBD2. CDR3 DNA sequence: TGCGCCAGCAGCCCCAGAACCCCGGGACTAGCGGCCTACGAGCAGTACTTC. It encodes CASSPRTPGLAAYEQYF.